The following is a T cell receptor (beta chain) sequence with its context. Its antigen is unknown. The sample comes from a study of CD8+ T cells in alopecia areata. Germline V gene data show CDR1 as LNHDA and CDR2 as SQIVND (reference sequence). V lost 6 bases and J lost 0, with 8 bases in between. The CDR3 has 13 amino acids. Study-wide points: With patients, TCR sharing proved less clear than in mice, a difference possibly related to HLA.

cDNA prepared by RNA extraction and subsequent reverse transcription served as the template for sequencing. Sequencing used immunoSEQ multiplex PCR; TCRdb keeps in-frame clones, though not all of them. The sample consists of about 110,000 clones, 59% of them appearing once. V is TRBV19 and J is TRBJ1-1; D is unresolved. The sequenced material came from CD8+ T cells sorted from blood. The sequence came from a human donor in good health. The CDR3 here is CASRAYMNTEAFF. As DNA, the CDR3 is TGTGCCAGTAGGGCTTATATGAACACTGAAGCTTTCTTT.